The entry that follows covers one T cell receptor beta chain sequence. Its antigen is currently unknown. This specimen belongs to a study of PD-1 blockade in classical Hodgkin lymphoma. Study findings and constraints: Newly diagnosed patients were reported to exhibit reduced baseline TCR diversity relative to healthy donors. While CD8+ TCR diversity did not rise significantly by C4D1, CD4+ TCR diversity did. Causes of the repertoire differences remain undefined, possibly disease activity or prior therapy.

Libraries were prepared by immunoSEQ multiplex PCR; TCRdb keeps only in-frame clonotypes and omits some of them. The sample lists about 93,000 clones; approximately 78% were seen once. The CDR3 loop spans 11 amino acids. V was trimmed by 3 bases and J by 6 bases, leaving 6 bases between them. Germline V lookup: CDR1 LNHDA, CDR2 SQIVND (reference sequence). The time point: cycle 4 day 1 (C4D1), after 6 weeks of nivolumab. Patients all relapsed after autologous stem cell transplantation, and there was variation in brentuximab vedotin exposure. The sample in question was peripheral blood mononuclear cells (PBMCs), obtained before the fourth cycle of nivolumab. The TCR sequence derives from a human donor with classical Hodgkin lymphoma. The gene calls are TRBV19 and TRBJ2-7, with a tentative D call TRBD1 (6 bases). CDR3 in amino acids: CASSMTGEQYF. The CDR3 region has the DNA TGTGCCAGTAGTATGACAGGCGAGCAGTACTTC.